This TCR beta chain stems from a study of STAT5B mutations in CD4+ large granular lymphocyte leukemia. Original handling: A clonotype over 5% of the repertoire counted as a possible leukemic clone, around 62 overall. Profiled with immunoSEQ multiplex PCR; TCRdb holds only in-frame clones, not every one. D and trimming were read from the DNA, whereas the V and J calls and clone size are those reported in that table. The sample has around 10,000 clones, about 80% seen once. Trimming pared 0 bases from V and 6 bases from J, leaving 12 bases between. Germline V gives CDR1 MNHEY, CDR2 SVGAGI. This CDR3 region has 14 residues. A remark on this clone: Its specificity is not known.

Either unselected PBMC or bead-purified CD4+, CD4+CD8+, CD57+ or CD56+ cells were sequenced. Points from the study as a whole: 8/27 top patient clones versus 2/35 control clones were TRBV06-family. Main leukemic clonotypes were patient-specific, but roughly 23% appeared at low frequency elsewhere.

The clonotype was recovered from a man aged 55-75 years with CD4+ T-cell large granular lymphocyte leukemia. Sequenced input: PBMCs. The rearrangement joins TRBV6-5 to TRBJ2-7; D ambiguous. CDR3 protein: CASSYSALVGEQYF. The CDR3, as DNA: TGTGCCAGCAGTTACTCGGCGCTAGTGGGCGAGCAGTACTTC.